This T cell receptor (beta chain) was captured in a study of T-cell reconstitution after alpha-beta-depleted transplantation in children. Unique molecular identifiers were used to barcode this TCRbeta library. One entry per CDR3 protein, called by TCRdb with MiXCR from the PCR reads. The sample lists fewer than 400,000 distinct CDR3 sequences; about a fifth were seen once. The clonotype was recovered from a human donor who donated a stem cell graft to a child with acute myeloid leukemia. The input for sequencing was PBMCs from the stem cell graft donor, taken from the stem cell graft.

The CDR3 sequence is CATSRDRGASALSSTDTQYF. CDR3 in DNA: TGTGCCACCAGCAGAGATAGAGGAGCTTCGGCCCTCTCTAGCACAGATACGCAGTATTTT. The chain recombines TRBV15 with TRBJ2-3; D gene unclear. This CDR3 region has 20 residues. V was cut by 0 bases and J by 0 bases, with 22 bases left in between. The germline V gene has CDR1 LNHNV and CDR2 YYDKDF (reference sequence).